A selection of T cell receptor beta chains follows, all from one sample in a study of regulatory T cells in long-lasting Graves disease. TCRdb recomputed calls from the multiplex PCR reads with MiXCR, one row per CDR3 protein. The table lists 650,000 to 850,000 distinct CDR3 sequences, 25% to 30% of them singletons. The sample here was peripheral blood mononuclear cells (PBMCs), taken when the disease was refractory, from a patient treated with antithyroid drugs. These receptors came from a female donor with Graves disease. Each CDR3 is given with its conserved first and last residue. The order of the fields is J gene, V gene, CDR3 protein.

>TRBJ1-2|TRBV28
CASSPNSYGYTF
>TRBJ1-5|TRBV6-1
CASSGDTLSNQPQHF
>TRBJ2-5|TRBV20-1
CSARDLRASGRQETQYF
>TRBJ2-5|TRBV12-3/TRBV12-4
CASSFPGRETQYF
>TRBJ2-2|TRBV2
CARGLATSTGELFF
>TRBJ1-1|TRBV20-1
CSARGGGNTEAFF
>TRBJ2-7|TRBV6-5
CAGSYDRRLNEQYF
>TRBJ1-1|TRBV10-3
CAISVKGTMNTEAFF
>TRBJ2-2|TRBV20-1
CSASSSNTGELFF
>TRBJ1-5|TRBV4-1
CASSRAQGFSNQPQHF
>TRBJ2-7|TRBV16
CASSQPSAGYEQYF
>TRBJ1-2|TRBV2
CASSGSGSDRVGYTF
>TRBJ1-5|TRBV20-1
CSASPLEGAGSNQPQHF
>TRBJ1-2|TRBV18
CASSPQDYYGYTF
>TRBJ2-2|TRBV5-1
CASSLDDVAGGPSYTGELFF
>TRBJ1-2|TRBV4-1
CASSQVGSVHGYTF
>TRBJ2-7|TRBV10-1
CASKSRAYEQYF
>TRBJ1-4|TRBV2
CASKGNGGEKLFF
>TRBJ2-5|TRBV9
CASSVVGGPQETQYF
>TRBJ1-2|TRBV20-1
CSARDRRGYTF
>TRBJ1-4|TRBV5-1
CASSRGHNEKLFF
>TRBJ1-2|TRBV19
CASHEGQGYGYTF
>TRBJ2-7|TRBV4-1
CASSQFDEQYF
>TRBJ2-2|TRBV5-6
CASSLEGVVVF
>TRBJ2-5|TRBV11-2
CASSSGLAGGPVEIQYF
>TRBJ2-2|TRBV6-5
CASSYLAGGAGEPFF
>TRBJ1-2|TRBV7-9
CASSLEKDGYTF
>TRBJ2-7|TRBV29-1
CSVRRGGYEQYF
>TRBJ2-7|TRBV12-3/TRBV12-4
CASSFWAEGGGEQYF
>TRBJ1-1|TRBV7-9
CASSLEGQGSTEAFF
>TRBJ2-1|TRBV11-2
CASSLDLFGEQFF
>TRBJ1-1|TRBV15
CATSRDTGWGNTEAFF
>TRBJ2-4|TRBV5-6
CASSRGQGALAKNIQYF
>TRBJ1-3|TRBV12-3/TRBV12-4
CASTRDQGLSGNTIYF
>TRBJ2-5|TRBV20-1
CSAARLGLPQETQYF
>TRBJ2-7|TRBV20-1
CSAEGVNSGRGSYEQYF